The TCR beta chain under discussion was sequenced for a study of T cells after yellow fever vaccination. Overall study findings and caveats: CD4 and CD8 compartments shared a small share of clonotypes. The booster saw the reappearance of most primary-vaccination clones (roughly 96% CD4, 88% CD8). Within FACS-sorted repertoires, abundant clonotypes contaminating from the bulk population could be present.

Germline loops: CDR1 SGHAT, CDR2 FQNNGV. V was clipped by 5 bases and J by 1 base; unmatched bases: 1. This CDR3 spans 15 amino acids. Turning to this clonotype: Antigen unknown.

MiXCR, applied by TCRdb to the 5' RACE reads, yields one record per CDR3 protein. Of about 350,000 distinct CDR3 sequences listed, approximately 8% are singletons. This clonotype originated in a man younger than 30 who received the YFV17D yellow fever vaccine. The sample in question was PBMCs, obtained about 49 days after the first yellow fever vaccination. The J gene is TRBJ2-5, the V gene TRBV11-2, with 13 bases lining up with TRBD2. The CDR3 reads CASSRLAGGQETQYF. CDR3 in DNA: TGTGCCAGCAGCCGACTAGCGGGGGGCCAAGAGACCCAGTACTTC.